The next 23 T cell receptor beta chains were all read from a single sample in a study of shared clonotypes between healthy human individuals. Here immunoSEQ multiplex PCR was the method, and the copy in TCRdb shows in-frame clones only, minus some. The sample contains over a million clones, about 77% of which appear only once. Sequenced: memory CD4+ T cells sorted from blood. Subset specified: CD45RA-negative fraction. These receptors all come from a man between 18 and 29 years old in good health.

The gene calls are TRBV6-5 and TRBJ1-6; tentative D call: TRBD1 (6 bases). The germline V gene encodes CDR1 MNHEY and CDR2 SVGAGI. This CDR3 comprises 14 residues. Trimming removed 6 bases from V and 6 bases from J, with 12 bases in between. The chain's CDR3 is CASRNREFNSPLHF. In nucleotides, the CDR3 is TGTGCCAGCAGGAACAGGGAATTTAATTCACCCCTCCACTTT.

V is TRBV10-1 and J is TRBJ2-1, with 10 bases aligning to TRBD1. With 5 bases clipped from V and 4 bases from J, the junction kept 5 bases outside the gene matches. Germline CDR1 WNHNN, CDR2 SYGVQD (reference sequence). This CDR3 comprises 15 residues. The CDR3 sequence is CASSSGTGDYNEQFF. The CDR3 nucleotides are TGCGCCAGCAGTTCCGGGACAGGGGATTACAATGAGCAGTTCTTC.

V and J are TRBV6-5 and TRBJ1-5; 7 bases match TRBD1. CDR3 length: 15 residues. V shed 6 bases and J 2 bases; nucleotides not matched to a gene: 7. CDR1 MNHEY and CDR2 SVGAGI come from the germline V gene. The CDR3 region is CASRLATGGNQPQHF. In DNA form, the CDR3 reads TGTGCCAGCAGGCTCGCTACAGGGGGCAATCAGCCCCAGCATTTT.

The chain employs TRBV2 and TRBJ1-4, with TRBD1 matching 11 bases. The CDR3 length is 14 residues. Germline V lookup: CDR1 SNHLY, CDR2 FYNNEI. The V gene end was trimmed by 3 bases and the J gene end by 7 bases; junction bases not matched to a gene: 1. CDR3 in DNA: TGTGCCAGCAGTGAGGGGACAGGGGGTGAAAAACTGTTTTTT. Translation: CASSEGTGGEKLFF.

The V gene is TRBV30, the J gene TRBJ1-2, with D uncertain. Per germline, CDR1 GTSNPN and CDR2 SVGIG (reference sequence). The CDR3 has 15 residues. V was clipped by 0 bases and J by 7 bases, with 18 bases between them. As DNA, the CDR3 is TGTGCCTGGAGTGTACCTCCTCCCGGGTGGGGTGGCTACACCTTC. Its translation: CAWSVPPPGWGGYTF.

A few counts support this clone. The rearrangement uses TRBV25-1 and TRBJ2-3, with D hard to call. CDR1 is MGHDK, CDR2 SYGVNS, per germline. V gave up 4 bases and J gave up 0 bases, with 11 bases separating them. This CDR3 has 15 amino acids. The CDR3 region is CASSASLTSTDTQYF. DNA for the CDR3: TGTGCCAGCAGTGCCTCTCTAACTAGCACAGATACGCAGTATTTT.

This chain links TRBV5-1 with TRBJ2-1, with 8 bases that match TRBD1. This CDR3 region has 15 residues. CDR1 is SGHRS and CDR2 is YFSETQ in the germline V gene. With 0 bases clipped from V and 4 bases from J, the junction kept 3 bases outside the gene matches. The CDR3 sequence is CASSLGQGPYNEQFF. Written as DNA, the CDR3 is TGCGCCAGCAGCTTGGGACAGGGGCCTTACAATGAGCAGTTCTTC. The full variable domain, its missing parts supplied by reference TRBV5-1 and TRBJ2-1, is KAGVTQTPRYLIKTRGQQVTLSCSPISGHRSVSWYQQTPGQGLQFLFEYFSETQRNKGNFPGRFSGRQFSNSRSEMNVSTLELGDSALYLCASSLGQGPYNEQFFGPGTRLTVL.

J is TRBJ1-6 and V is TRBV5-5; no reliable D call. CDR1 is SGHKS and CDR2 is YYEKEE in the germline V gene (reference sequence). The length of the CDR3 is 16 residues. Trimming shortened V by 0 bases and J by 0 bases, and 7 bases separated the two germline ends. Here the CDR3 DNA reads TGTGCCAGCAGCTTGGCCGCGAGCTCCTATAATTCACCCCTCCACTTT. This encodes CASSLAASSYNSPLHF.

As regards this clone: A clone one base away is much larger, so this may be a read error. In DNA form, the CDR3 reads TGTGCCAGCAGCTTGGCGGGAGGGGAGACCCAGTACTTC. This encodes CASSLAGGETQYF. The chain employs TRBV5-5 and TRBJ2-5; 8 nucleotides line up with TRBD2. The trim removed 0 bases at V and 5 bases at J, leaving 0 bases unmatched. From germline, CDR1 is SGHKS and CDR2 YYEKEE (reference sequence). This CDR3 contains 13 residues.

The chain combines TRBV6-5 with TRBJ1-3; D ambiguous. CDR1 and CDR2 from the germline V gene are MNHEY and SVGAGI. Trimming removed 2 bases at V and 8 bases at J, with 4 bases between. The length of the CDR3 is 11 residues. The CDR3 sequence: CASSYMDTIYF. The CDR3 bases are TGTGCCAGCAGTTACATGGACACCATATATTTT.

This clone was recorded only once. The rearrangement uses TRBV11-1 and TRBJ2-4; maybe TRBD1 (5 bases). Germline CDR1 is SGHAT and CDR2 is FQDESV (reference sequence). Trimming cost V 2 bases and J 2 bases, with 19 bases left between them. The CDR3 contains 18 residues. As DNA, the CDR3 is TGTGCCAGCAGCTTAATTTCCCGGACAATTGGAACCAAAAACATTCAGTACTTC. It translates to CASSLISRTIGTKNIQYF.

This clone was picked up a small number of times. CDR3 sequence reads: CASSLGDRDGGEQYF. The CDR3 nucleotides read TGTGCCAGCAGCTTAGGGGACAGGGATGGGGGCGAGCAGTACTTC. The chain has TRBV11-2 and TRBJ2-7, with 9 bases fitting TRBD1. In germline, CDR1 is SGHAT, CDR2 FQNNGV. Trimming cost V 1 base and J 6 bases; bases outside gene matches: 7. The CDR3 contains 15 residues.

This chain connects TRBV5-6 to TRBJ2-3; D may be TRBD1 (5 bases). The germline V gene encodes CDR1 SGHDT and CDR2 YYEEEE. CDR3 length: 15 residues. The ends were cut back, 5 bases at V and 3 bases at J, with 16 bases in the middle. The CDR3 sequence is CASRWTLKGTDTQYF. In nucleotides, the CDR3 is TGTGCCAGCAGGTGGACACTCAAAGGGACAGATACGCAGTATTTT.

The genes are TRBV28 and TRBJ2-1; 7 bases map to TRBD1. Per germline, CDR1 MDHEN and CDR2 SYDVKM. This CDR3 is built from 15 residues. Trimming at V came to 6 bases and at J to 6 bases, leaving 11 bases not matched to a gene. Written as DNA, the CDR3 is TGTGCCAGCAGCCCACAGGGGCTCAGTATCAATGAGCAGTTCTTC. The encoded protein is CASSPQGLSINEQFF.

This clone was seen a handful of times. The chain links TRBV30 to TRBJ1-5; D is possibly TRBD1 (6 bases). Germline V gene data show CDR1 as GTSNPN and CDR2 as SVGIG (reference sequence). V gave up 3 bases and J gave up 6 bases, with 15 bases separating them. This CDR3 comprises 14 residues. The CDR3 DNA is TGTGCCTGGAGCGGATCAGGGGCAGGTCAGCCCCAGCATTTT. The encoded protein is CAWSGSGAGQPQHF.

The rearrangement uses TRBV4-3 and TRBJ1-6; TRBD1 matches at 10 bases. The CDR3 totals 16 residues. Trimming took 0 bases from V and 10 from J; bases not matched to a gene: 6. Germline CDR1 LGHNA, CDR2 YSLEER. The CDR3 is CASSQDSGTGVSPLHF. DNA of the CDR3: TGCGCCAGCAGCCAAGATTCGGGGACAGGGGTCTCACCCCTCCACTTT.

J is TRBJ1-2 and V is TRBV10-3, with D perhaps TRBD1 (6 bases). Trimming took off 6 bases at V and 2 bases at J, with 16 bases between the two ends. The germline CDR1 and CDR2 sequences are ENHRY and SYGVKD. The CDR3 is 15 amino acids. The CDR3 bases are TGTGCCATCAGGGGGGGGCTTCTTTTGAACTATGGCTACACCTTC. Amino acid sequence: CAIRGGLLLNYGYTF.

Comments on this clone: The sample carries other DNA sequences with the same CDR3. V is TRBV27 and J is TRBJ2-7, with 8 bases fitting TRBD2. This CDR3 contains 14 residues. Per the germline V gene, CDR1 is MNHEY and CDR2 is SMNVEV (reference sequence). V was pared by 5 bases and J by 1 base, with 4 bases of the junction left unmatched. CDR3 loop: CASSLREASYEQYF. CDR3 coding DNA: TGTGCCAGCAGTCTGCGGGAGGCGTCCTACGAGCAGTACTTC.

The V call is TRBV18, the J call TRBJ2-3; no definite D call. Looked up from germline, CDR1 is KGHSH and CDR2 is LQKENI. Trimming removed 2 bases from V and 6 bases from J, with 9 bases in between. The CDR3 consists of 13 residues. This CDR3 is CASSPNLWDTQYF. CDR3 coding DNA: TGTGCCAGCTCACCAAATCTCTGGGATACGCAGTATTTT.

The chain is built from TRBV7-8 and TRBJ2-7; maybe TRBD1 (6 bases). Germline CDR1 reads SGHVS; CDR2 reads FQNEAQ. This CDR3 contains 13 residues. Trimming removed 5 bases at V and 3 bases at J, with 11 bases between. CDR3: CASSIGTHYEQYF. DNA of the CDR3: TGTGCCAGCAGCATCGGGACACACTACGAGCAGTACTTC.

V usage is TRBV5-1 and J usage is TRBJ2-7, with D perhaps TRBD2 (6 bases). The length of the CDR3 is 15 residues. The germline V gene encodes CDR1 SGHRS and CDR2 YFSETQ. The V end was cut by 4 bases, the J end by 0 bases, with 14 bases between. This CDR3 reads CASSTGDWFSYEQYF. CDR3 coding DNA: TGCGCCAGCAGCACCGGGGACTGGTTCTCCTACGAGCAGTACTTC.

About this clone itself: A read error may explain this, as a much larger clone is one base away. Other DNA sequences in this specimen translate into the identical CDR3. This chain uses TRBV13 with TRBJ1-2, with 9 bases identical to TRBD1. The CDR3 has 14 residues. The germline CDR1 and CDR2 sequences are PRHDT and FYEKMQ (reference sequence). V lost 6 bases to trimming and J lost 2 bases; unmatched junction nucleotides: 4. CDR3 amino acids: CASRPGQGNYGYTF. The CDR3, as DNA: TGTGCCAGCAGACCCGGACAGGGGAACTATGGCTACACCTTC.

This chain connects TRBV27 to TRBJ1-1; 7 nucleotides align to TRBD1. The CDR3 consists of 16 residues. CDR1 is MNHEY and CDR2 is SMNVEV in the germline V gene (reference sequence). J lost 0 bases, V lost 5 bases, and 9 bases had no gene match. The CDR3 here is CASSPRQGIMNTEAFF. The DNA for the CDR3 is TGTGCCAGCAGTCCCCGACAGGGCATCATGAACACTGAAGCTTTCTTT.